This passage covers 8 T cell receptor beta chains from one sample sequenced in a study of beta chain features in type 1 diabetes. Findings and limits, study-wide: Researchers report that Type 1 diabetes patients had moderately but significantly shorter TCRB CDR3s across all four CD4+ subsets.

No cognate antigen is known for these TCRs. What was sequenced were expressed TCRB transcripts, since all of the isolated RNA had been reverse transcribed. Some clones are missing from TCRdb's copy, which holds only in-frame ones; the method was immunoSEQ multiplex PCR. The sample includes approximately 50,000 clones, 42% of them seen just once. The sequenced sample was Tregs from blood. The receptors were gathered from a man aged 25 to 40 with type 1 diabetes.

This clone was recorded a few times. The chain is built from TRBV7-6 and TRBJ1-1; D possibly corresponds to TRBD1 (6 bases). Trimming cost V 1 base and J 5 bases, with 11 bases left between them. The V gene's germline CDR1 is SGHVS and CDR2 FNYEAQ. This CDR3 contains 14 residues. The CDR3 DNA reads TGTGCCAGCAGCTTAGAGCAGGGGCAAACTGAAGCTTTCTTT. It specifies CASSLEQGQTEAFF.

The rearrangement uses TRBV5-1 and TRBJ2-6, with D maybe TRBD1 (6 bases). The V gene's germline CDR1 is SGHRS and CDR2 YFSETQ. V lost 2 bases to trimming and J lost 0 bases, with 21 bases between them. The CDR3 covers 20 residues. The CDR3 loop is CASSFTMNSDSYSGANVLTF. CDR3 nucleotides: TGCGCCAGCAGCTTTACTATGAACTCGGACAGCTACTCTGGGGCCAACGTCCTGACTTTC. The variable domain in full, completed from reference TRBV5-1 and TRBJ2-6, reads KAGVTQTPRYLIKTRGQQVTLSCSPISGHRSVSWYQQTPGQGLQFLFEYFSETQRNKGNFPGRFSGRQFSNSRSEMNVSTLELGDSALYLCASSFTMNSDSYSGANVLTFGAGSRLTVL.

This clone occurred once. The chain is built from TRBV28 and TRBJ1-1; D is possibly TRBD1 (5 bases). The CDR3 sequence is 14 residues long. Germline CDR1 and CDR2: MDHEN and SYDVKM. V lost 5 bases and J 4 bases, leaving 14 bases between the germline ends. The CDR3 region has the DNA TGTGCCAGCAGTCCAAATGACAGACGCACTGAAGCTTTCTTT. It yields the protein CASSPNDRRTEAFF.

The chain couples TRBV5-7 to TRBJ2-3; TRBD2 matches at 10 bases. TRBV5-7 is labeled an ORF, and its function is uncertain. Trimming took 1 base from V and 4 from J; bases not matched to a gene: 15. This CDR3 is built from 19 residues. This chain's CDR3 is CASSLNRSGRVGRADTQYF. CDR3 sequence (DNA): TGTGCCAGCAGCTTGAATCGCAGCGGGAGGGTAGGGCGGGCAGATACGCAGTATTTT.

This clone was recorded only once. This sequence joins TRBV5-1 and TRBJ2-1, with 7 positions matching TRBD2. The V segment lost 6 bases and the J segment 1 base; nucleotides outside the gene matches: 7. CDR3 size: 15 residues. Germline-derived CDR1 and CDR2 are SGHRS and YFSETQ. For the CDR3, the DNA is TGCGCCAGCATAACCGACGGGAGGTCCTACAATGAGCAGTTCTTC. Its translation: CASITDGRSYNEQFF.

This clone was counted only a few times. The gene calls are TRBV10-3 and TRBJ2-1; TRBD1 is a possible D gene (5 bases). This CDR3 is built from 11 residues. The ends were cut back, 6 bases at V and 9 bases at J, with 9 bases in the middle. Germline CDR1 reads ENHRY; CDR2 reads SYGVKD. The CDR3 is CAISYRGEQFF. The CDR3 DNA sequence: TGTGCCATCAGCTATAGGGGTGAGCAGTTCTTC.

This rearrangement joins TRBV6-1 to TRBJ2-1; maybe TRBD2 (6 bases). V was shortened by 4 bases and J by 6 bases, with 13 bases between the two germline ends. CDR3 length equals 14 residues. The germline gives CDR1 MNHNS, CDR2 SASEGT. CDR3 bases: TGTGCCAGCAGTGGCCGGAGCGGGCGCAATGAGCAGTTCTTC. It is translated as CASSGRSGRNEQFF.

About this clone itself: The junction shows a germline mismatch at one end, possibly a read error. The chain is built from TRBV7-7 and TRBJ2-2, with 8 positions matching TRBD1. The CDR3 spans 14 residues. Germline V gene data show CDR1 as SSHAT and CDR2 as FNYEAQ (reference sequence). Here the CDR3 DNA reads TGTGCTAGCAGCATAGATCAGGGGGCGAGGGAGCTGTTTTTT. Translation: CASSIDQGARELFF.